Presented here are 30 T cell receptor beta chains from one specimen sequenced in a study of control samples from healthy donors and cancer patients. TCRdb's copy holds only in-frame clones and misses some; the assay was immunoSEQ multiplex PCR. This repertoire shows about 85,000 clones, about 89% found once; its top ten account for roughly 7.2%. Sequences were obtained from blood. All receptors come from a woman aged 60-75 years in good health.

This rearrangement joins TRBV6-2 or TRBV6-3 to TRBJ2-7; 14 bases agree with TRBD2. This CDR3 region has 17 residues. The germline gives CDR1 MNHEY, CDR2 SVGEGT. Trimming cost V 2 bases and J 4 bases; bases outside gene matches: 7. The CDR3 coding sequence is TGTGCCAGCAGTTACGGGACTAGCGGGAGACGCTCGTACGAGCAGTACTTC. This translates into CASSYGTSGRRSYEQYF.

V and J are TRBV12-3 or TRBV12-4 and TRBJ1-1; D remains ambiguous. The CDR3 is made up of 11 amino acids. V shed 7 bases and J shed 5 bases, with 8 bases lying between them. DNA for the CDR3: TGTGCCAGCATCGGGGTAACTGAAGCTTTCTTT. This translates into CASIGVTEAFF.

The chain couples TRBV4-2 to TRBJ1-2, with a weak D call TRBD1 (6 bases). CDR1 is LGHNA and CDR2 is YNFKEQ in the germline V gene. The CDR3 covers 14 residues. V was shortened by 0 bases and J by 7 bases, with 12 bases between the two germline ends. This CDR3 reads CASSQETVGGGYTF. Written as DNA, the CDR3 is TGTGCCAGCAGCCAAGAGACGGTAGGGGGTGGCTACACCTTC.

The V gene is TRBV5-1, the J gene TRBJ1-5; D is undetermined. In germline, CDR1 is SGHRS, CDR2 YFSETQ. This CDR3 has 13 residues. Trimming removed 4 bases from V and 4 bases from J, with 9 bases in between. The CDR3 sequence: CASSPDGNQPQHF. CDR3 sequence (DNA): TGCGCCAGCAGCCCGGACGGAAATCAGCCCCAGCATTTT.

This chain uses TRBV6-1 with TRBJ1-1, with D unresolved. V lost 3 bases and J 11 bases, leaving 13 bases between the germline ends. Germline V gives CDR1 MNHNS, CDR2 SASEGT. This CDR3 has 12 residues. CDR3 in amino acids: CASSDRGWGAFF. Here the CDR3 DNA reads TGTGCCAGCAGTGATCGCGGATGGGGTGCTTTCTTT.

The chain uses TRBV4-1 and TRBJ1-2, with no clear D. The CDR3 is 14 residues long. Germline loops: CDR1 MGHRA, CDR2 YSYEKL. Trimming left V 1 base short and J 10 bases short, with 16 bases between. The CDR3 DNA reads as TGCGCCAGCAGCCAAGGACGGTCCCTCTCGGCCTACACCTTC. Its translation is CASSQGRSLSAYTF.

V usage is TRBV4-3 and J usage is TRBJ1-4, with 8 bases identical to TRBD1. The V gene's germline CDR1 is LGHNA and CDR2 YSLEER. V shed 6 bases and J 7 bases; nucleotides not matched to a gene: 10. The CDR3 spans 15 residues. Here the CDR3 reads CASRPQGGWGEKLFF. DNA for the CDR3: TGCGCCAGCAGACCACAGGGGGGATGGGGTGAAAAACTGTTTTTT.

The chain recombines TRBV5-5 with TRBJ2-7; 7 bases map to TRBD2. The CDR3 runs to 14 residues. V was pared by 4 bases and J by 0 bases, with 4 bases of the junction left unmatched. Germline V gene sequence: CDR1 SGHKS, CDR2 YYEKEE (reference sequence). CDR3 sequence reads: CASSRQRGSYEQYF. The CDR3 DNA follows: TGTGCCAGCAGCCGCCAGCGGGGCTCCTACGAGCAGTACTTC.

This clone turned up a few times. J is TRBJ1-1 and V is TRBV5-1, with 7 bases identical to TRBD1. The CDR3 is 15 amino acids. Germline CDR1 and CDR2: SGHRS and YFSETQ. The junction had 9 bases not matched to a gene; V was cut back by 4 bases and J by 3 bases. The CDR3 spells CASSPGGGFDTEAFF. Written as DNA, the CDR3 is TGCGCCAGCAGCCCCGGAGGGGGCTTTGACACTGAAGCTTTCTTT.

This chain links TRBV7-8 with TRBJ1-3; D not certain. V dropped 0 bases and J dropped 0 bases, with 12 bases sitting between them. This CDR3 is built from 17 residues. Per germline, CDR1 SGHVS and CDR2 FQNEAQ. CDR3 residues: CASSLASRRFSGNTIYF. CDR3 bases: TGTGCCAGCAGCTTAGCTTCCCGGCGTTTCTCTGGAAACACCATATATTTT.

The V gene is TRBV25-1, the J gene TRBJ1-4; D unresolved. Trimming shortened V by 5 bases and J by 8 bases, and 12 bases separated the two germline ends. The CDR3 covers 13 residues. Germline V gives CDR1 MGHDK, CDR2 SYGVNS. CDR3 in DNA: TGTGCCAGCAGTAGCCTGCAAGACGAAAAACTGTTTTTT. Residues: CASSSLQDEKLFF.

V usage is TRBV7-6 and J usage is TRBJ2-1; 7 bases match TRBD2. Losses at the gene ends were 3 bases for V and 3 bases for J; bases not matched to a gene: 5. The CDR3 extends over 15 amino acids. The germline V gene has CDR1 SGHVS and CDR2 FNYEAQ. This CDR3 reads CASSLGAGFYNEQFF. CDR3 coding DNA: TGTGCCAGCAGCTTGGGAGCGGGATTCTACAATGAGCAGTTCTTC.

The CDR3 spells CASRRGTGDTYEQYF. The CDR3 DNA sequence: TGTGCCAGCAGGAGAGGGACAGGGGATACCTACGAGCAGTACTTC. This rearrangement joins TRBV6-5 to TRBJ2-7, with TRBD1 matching over 10 bases. Trimming cost V 6 bases and J 2 bases; bases outside gene matches: 7. CDR1 is MNHEY and CDR2 is SVGAGI in the germline V gene. The CDR3 covers 15 residues.

The CDR3 loop is CAGQGSNQPQHF. For the CDR3, the DNA is TGTGCCGGACAGGGAAGCAATCAGCCCCAGCATTTT. J is TRBJ1-5 and V is TRBV11-1; 8 bases match TRBD1. The CDR3 runs 12 residues. V lost 11 bases, J lost 1 base, and 1 base stayed unmatched. From germline, CDR1 is SGHAT and CDR2 FQDESV (reference sequence). Full variable domain (missing parts from reference TRBV11-1 and TRBJ1-5): EAEVAQSPRYKITEKSQAVAFWCDPISGHATLYWYRQILGQGPELLVQFQDESVVDDSQLPKDRFSAERLKGVDSTLKIQPAELGDSAMYLCAGQGSNQPQHFGDGTRLSIL.

This chain uses TRBV5-6 with TRBJ2-3; a weak D match, TRBD1 (6 bases). This CDR3 is 11 amino acids long. Deletions cut 6 bases from V and 4 bases from J, with 6 bases between. Germline values: CDR1 SGHDT, CDR2 YYEEEE. Here the CDR3 reads CASKGADTQYF. In DNA, the CDR3 is TGTGCCAGCAAGGGGGCAGATACGCAGTATTTT.

This clone was observed a single time. The J gene is TRBJ1-2, the V gene TRBV9, with 8 bases aligning to TRBD1. Germline-derived CDR1 and CDR2 are SGDLS and YYNGEE. V trimming: 3 bases; J trimming: 7 bases; junction bases outside the gene matches: 8. The CDR3 consists of 14 residues. CDR3 sequence: CASSADRAWFGYTF. The CDR3 DNA follows: TGTGCCAGCAGCGCGGACAGGGCGTGGTTTGGCTACACCTTC.

The V gene is TRBV27, the J gene TRBJ2-3; D gene unclear. The germline gives CDR1 MNHEY, CDR2 SMNVEV (reference sequence). V was clipped by 4 bases and J by 8 bases, with 10 bases between them. The CDR3 has 12 residues. This chain's CDR3 is CASSYSRGTQYF. Here the CDR3 DNA reads TGTGCCAGCAGTTACTCTAGAGGTACGCAGTATTTT.

The J gene is TRBJ1-2, the V gene TRBV28; D call uncertain. The germline CDR1 and CDR2 sequences are MDHEN and SYDVKM. V was trimmed by 4 bases and J by 0 bases, leaving 6 bases between them. This CDR3 contains 13 residues. CDR3 protein: CASSSGSNYGYTF. The DNA for the CDR3 is TGTGCCAGCAGTTCGGGTTCTAACTATGGCTACACCTTC.

The chain couples TRBV2 to TRBJ1-6, with 7 bases lining up with TRBD1. Germline loops: CDR1 SNHLY, CDR2 FYNNEI. Trimming at V came to 6 bases and at J to 6 bases, leaving 5 bases not matched to a gene. The CDR3 has 14 residues. The CDR3 sequence: CASRDRASNSPLHF. The CDR3 DNA sequence: TGTGCCAGCAGAGACAGGGCTTCTAATTCACCCCTCCACTTT. The variable domain in full, completed from reference TRBV2 and TRBJ1-6, reads EPEVTQTPSHQVTQMGQEVILRCVPISNHLYFYWYRQILGQKVEFLVSFYNNEISEKSEIFDDQFSVERPDGSNFTLKIRSTKLEDSAMYFCASRDRASNSPLHFGNGTRLTVT.

This clone was counted a single time. J is TRBJ2-1 and V is TRBV3-1 (or the pseudogene TRBV3-2); D not resolved. The CDR3 consists of 13 residues. V was pared by 4 bases and J by 10 bases, with 14 bases between. Germline loops: CDR1 LGHDT, CDR2 YNNKEL (reference sequence). The CDR3, as DNA: TGTGCCAGCAGCCCGGAAGCCAAAGCGGAGCAGTTCTTC. Translated, it gives CASSPEAKAEQFF.

V is TRBV6-1 and J is TRBJ2-2, with TRBD2 matching 11 bases. The V gene end was trimmed by 4 bases and the J gene end by 1 base; junction bases not matched to a gene: 5. The germline V gene has CDR1 MNHNS and CDR2 SASEGT. The CDR3 totals 17 residues. CDR3 sequence: CASSANSGGVNTGELFF. DNA of the CDR3: TGTGCCAGCAGTGCAAATAGCGGGGGGGTGAACACCGGGGAGCTGTTTTTT.

The chain uses TRBV12-3 or TRBV12-4 and TRBJ1-1, with a weak D call TRBD1 (6 bases). Trimming stripped 4 bases from V and 5 bases from J, with 11 bases between. The CDR3 length is 13 residues. The CDR3 here is CASSYRERTEAFF. CDR3 nucleotides: TGTGCCAGCAGTTACAGGGAGAGGACTGAAGCTTTCTTT.

V gene TRBV7-2 combines with J gene TRBJ1-6; 9 nucleotides line up with TRBD1. The CDR3 is 16 amino acids. CDR1 SGHTA and CDR2 FQGNSA come from the germline V gene. The ends lost 3 bases at V and 10 bases at J; junction bases unmatched: 10. CDR3 protein: CASSFGTGLGWSPLHF. CDR3 DNA: TGTGCCAGCAGCTTCGGGACAGGGCTGGGATGGTCACCCCTCCACTTT.

This clone occurred once. CDR3 in amino acids: CASSPGAGAEKLFF. DNA of the CDR3: TGTGCCAGCAGCCCAGGGGCAGGAGCTGAAAAACTGTTTTTT. The chain recombines TRBV11-3 with TRBJ1-4, with D possibly matching TRBD1 (6 bases). Germline V gene sequence: CDR1 SGHNT, CDR2 YENEEA. Trimming took off 5 bases at V and 7 bases at J, with 14 bases between the two ends. This CDR3 spans 14 amino acids.

This chain connects TRBV5-1 to TRBJ2-3; 12 positions match TRBD2. Germline CDR1 SGHRS, CDR2 YFSETQ. The CDR3 covers 14 residues. V was clipped by 4 bases and J by 6 bases; unmatched bases: 3. The CDR3 is CASSPLAGGDTQYF. The CDR3 nucleotides read TGCGCCAGCAGCCCTCTAGCGGGGGGGGATACGCAGTATTTT.

For the CDR3, the DNA is TGCGCCAGCAGCTCTGGGCAGGGTCGCAATCAGCCCCAGCATTTT. Translating gives CASSSGQGRNQPQHF. The J gene is TRBJ1-5, the V gene TRBV5-1, with a weak D call TRBD1 (5 bases). This CDR3 spans 15 amino acids. The germline V and J ends were trimmed by 3 bases and 2 bases, with 12 bases remaining between them. CDR1 is SGHRS, CDR2 YFSETQ, per germline.

The rearrangement joins TRBV7-6 to TRBJ1-2, with D unclear. Looked up from germline, CDR1 is SGHVS and CDR2 is FNYEAQ. V was trimmed by 5 bases and J by 2 bases, leaving 12 bases between them. The CDR3 runs to 14 residues. The CDR3 DNA is TGTGCCAGCAGCCCCTCGACGGGGAACTATGGCTACACCTTC. Encoded protein: CASSPSTGNYGYTF.

This clone has a single count. This sequence joins TRBV12-3 or TRBV12-4 and TRBJ1-1; TRBD1 might be the D (6 bases). The CDR3 covers 13 residues. With 4 bases removed from V and 8 bases from J, the gap between germline ends came to 14 bases. This CDR3 is CASSSARGAEAFF. The CDR3 nucleotides are TGTGCCAGCAGTTCCGCCAGGGGCGCGGAAGCTTTCTTT.

V is TRBV10-3 and J is TRBJ1-1, with 9 positions matching TRBD1. V lost 10 bases to trimming and J lost 4 bases; unmatched junction nucleotides: 7. Germline CDR1 is ENHRY and CDR2 is SYGVKD. There are 13 residues in the CDR3. CDR3 protein: CATSETGGTEAFF. The CDR3 nucleotides read TGTGCCACTTCCGAGACAGGGGGCACTGAAGCTTTCTTT.

This CDR3 reads CASSRDRGRGNIQYF. The DNA for the CDR3 is TGTGCCAGCAGCAGGGACAGGGGGCGGGGGAACATTCAGTACTTC. J is TRBJ2-4 and V is TRBV6-5, with 12 bases matching TRBD1. The CDR3 is 15 residues long. CDR1 is MNHEY, CDR2 SVGAGI, per germline. V lost 6 bases and J lost 7; bases outside the gene matches: 7.